This passage covers 20 T cell receptor beta chains from one sample sequenced in a study of beta chain features in type 1 diabetes. Reverse transcription of all isolated RNA meant that expressed TCRB transcripts were sequenced. Produced via immunoSEQ multiplex PCR; TCRdb's table is partial and in-frame only. Of hundreds of thousands of clones detected, 11% to 15% appear once; the ten largest clones hold 0.03% to 0.04%. No antigen has been identified for these receptors. General study findings and limits: TCRB CDR3s were moderately but significantly shorter in Type 1 diabetes patients in all four CD4+ subsets.

The sample was naive CD4+ T cells from blood. The receptors originated from a man younger than 35 with type 1 diabetes.

This clone was observed a handful of times. The genes are TRBV6-5 and TRBJ2-7, with D perhaps TRBD1 (5 bases). The V and J ends lost 0 bases and 2 bases respectively, with 14 bases between them. Germline loops: CDR1 MNHEY, CDR2 SVGAGI. This CDR3 comprises 16 residues. The CDR3 DNA reads as TGTGCCAGCAGTTACTCGTCGCAGGGTGGGCCCTACGAGCAGTACTTC. The encoded protein is CASSYSSQGGPYEQYF.

This clone has just a few counts. The chain links TRBV2 to TRBJ2-5; weak D call: TRBD2 (6 bases). The CDR3 runs to 14 residues. Germline V CDR1 and CDR2: SNHLY, FYNNEI. V was pared by 8 bases and J by 5 bases, with 18 bases between. CDR3 loop: CASPSQGGGETQYF. In nucleotides, the CDR3 is TGTGCCAGCCCCAGCCAGGGAGGTGGGGAGACCCAGTACTTC.

The chain links TRBV5-8 to TRBJ2-1; 9 nucleotides agree with TRBD1. The CDR3 loop spans 15 amino acids. In germline, CDR1 is SGHTS, CDR2 YDEGEE. Trimming took 4 bases from V and 2 from J; bases not matched to a gene: 4. DNA for the CDR3: TGTGCCAGCAGCACGGGACAGGGCCCCTACAATGAGCAGTTCTTC. Its translation: CASSTGQGPYNEQFF.

This clone has just a few counts. V usage is TRBV7-6 and J usage is TRBJ2-3, with TRBD2 identical over 10 bases. The germline V gene has CDR1 SGHVS and CDR2 FNYEAQ. The CDR3 extends over 16 amino acids. V lost 4 bases, J lost 4 bases, and 8 bases stayed unmatched. CDR3 sequence (DNA): TGTGCCAGCAGCTCGAGGGCTAGCGGGAGTGCAGATACGCAGTATTTT. The encoded protein is CASSSRASGSADTQYF.

The gene calls are TRBV5-1 and TRBJ2-5, with TRBD2 identical over 12 bases. The CDR3 length is 15 residues. CDR1 SGHRS and CDR2 YFSETQ come from the germline V gene. The V segment lost 3 bases and the J segment 2 bases; nucleotides outside the gene matches: 2. The CDR3 loop is CASSSGTSGQETQYF. The DNA for the CDR3 is TGCGCCAGCAGCTCCGGGACTAGCGGGCAAGAGACCCAGTACTTC.

The chain carries TRBV29-1 and TRBJ2-1, with 14 bases identical to TRBD2. This CDR3 is built from 16 residues. Germline lookup yields CDR1 SQVTM and CDR2 ANQGSEA. Trimming cost V 6 bases and J 3 bases; bases outside gene matches: 7. CDR3 sequence reads: CSVAGLAGAHYNEQFF. DNA for the CDR3: TGCAGCGTCGCGGGACTAGCGGGGGCCCACTACAATGAGCAGTTCTTC.

This chain links TRBV30 with TRBJ2-5; 8 nucleotides match TRBD2. J was trimmed by 2 bases and V by 5 bases; bases with no gene match: 10. The CDR3 runs 15 residues. Germline V CDR1 and CDR2: GTSNPN, SVGIG (reference sequence). The CDR3 bases are TGTGCCTGGGAACGAGGACTAGCTCTACAAGAGACCCAGTACTTC. This gives the protein CAWERGLALQETQYF.

This chain joins TRBV28 and TRBJ1-6; 7 bases are a match to TRBD1. Germline CDR1 MDHEN, CDR2 SYDVKM. Germline trimming cut 10 bases from V and 9 bases from J; bases unmatched to any gene: 3. CDR3 length equals 11 residues. CDR3 region: CATGGGSPLHF. The CDR3 region has the DNA TGTGCCACAGGGGGTGGTTCACCCCTCCACTTT.

There are a few counts of this clone. The rearrangement links TRBV29-1 to TRBJ2-5; a possible D gene is TRBD2 (5 bases). The CDR3 runs 13 residues. The germline gives CDR1 SQVTM, CDR2 ANQGSEA. V lost 4 bases to trimming and J lost 4 bases, with 13 bases between them. The CDR3 is CSVGRVSGETQYF. In DNA, the CDR3 is TGCAGCGTTGGGCGGGTCTCCGGAGAGACCCAGTACTTC. Full variable domain (missing parts from reference TRBV29-1 and TRBJ2-5): SAVISQKPSRDICQRGTSLTIQCQVDSQVTMMFWYRQQPGQSLTLIATANQGSEATYESGFVIDKFPISRPNLTFSTLTVSNMSPEDSSIYLCSVGRVSGETQYFGPGTRLLVL.

This chain links TRBV29-1 with TRBJ1-1, with D uncertain. The CDR3 contains 14 residues. Germline V gene data show CDR1 as SQVTM and CDR2 as ANQGSEA. Trimming removed 6 bases from V and 0 bases from J, with 14 bases in between. CDR3 nucleotides: TGCAGCGTCCCGTTCGACCGGTTGAACACTGAAGCTTTCTTT. This sequence encodes CSVPFDRLNTEAFF. Variable domain in full (rest from reference TRBV29-1 and TRBJ1-1): SAVISQKPSRDICQRGTSLTIQCQVDSQVTMMFWYRQQPGQSLTLIATANQGSEATYESGFVIDKFPISRPNLTFSTLTVSNMSPEDSSIYLCSVPFDRLNTEAFFGQGTRLTVV.

The CDR3 region has the DNA TGTGCCAGCAGCCCAACAGGGGACAGGCCCATACAAGGCTACACCTTC. Residues: CASSPTGDRPIQGYTF. The chain employs TRBV7-2 and TRBJ1-2; 8 nucleotides line up with TRBD1. The CDR3 is made up of 16 amino acids. V dropped 5 bases and J dropped 8; count of bases not matched to a gene: 16. The germline V gene encodes CDR1 SGHTA and CDR2 FQGNSA.

The chain links TRBV7-9 to TRBJ1-5, with 9 bases that match TRBD1. The V gene end was trimmed by 3 bases and the J gene end by 1 base; junction bases not matched to a gene: 4. The germline gives CDR1 SEHNR, CDR2 FQNEAQ (reference sequence). The CDR3 totals 16 residues. CDR3 sequence (DNA): TGTGCCAGCAGCTTGGGGACAGGGTCGAGCAATCAGCCCCAGCATTTT. Its protein is CASSLGTGSSNQPQHF.

In regard to this clone: This CDR3 is also generated by other DNA sequences in the sample. The chain recombines TRBV20-1 with TRBJ2-5; no reliable D call. V was shortened by 1 base and J by 4 bases, with 1 base between the two germline ends. CDR1 is DFQATT and CDR2 is SNEGSKA in the germline V gene (reference sequence). This CDR3 comprises 10 residues. CDR3 protein: CSARGETQYF. The CDR3 nucleotides are TGCAGTGCTAGAGGAGAGACCCAGTACTTC.

J is TRBJ1-1 and V is TRBV28; D not certain. The CDR3 runs to 10 residues. CDR1 is MDHEN, CDR2 SYDVKM, per germline. V was cut by 8 bases and J by 11 bases, with 12 bases left in between. CDR3 loop: CASSRVLAFF. The CDR3 DNA reads TGTGCCAGCTCCCGGGTTTTGGCTTTCTTT. Based on the CDR3 plus reference TRBV28 and TRBJ1-1, the full variable domain is DVKVTQSSRYLVKRTGEKVFLECVQDMDHENMFWYRQDPGLGLRLIYFSYDVKMKEKGDIPEGYSVSREKKERFSLILESASTNQTSMYLCASSRVLAFFGQGTRLTVV.

The J gene is TRBJ2-4, the V gene TRBV27; D might be TRBD1 (6 bases). CDR1 and CDR2 from the germline V gene are MNHEY and SMNVEV (reference sequence). Trimming removed 1 base at V and 0 bases at J, with 16 bases between. The CDR3 extends over 18 amino acids. The CDR3 reads CASSLFGGGGLAKNIQYF. Written as DNA, the CDR3 is TGTGCCAGCAGTTTATTCGGTGGGGGCGGACTAGCCAAAAACATTCAGTACTTC.

V is TRBV28 and J is TRBJ1-5; 7 bases agree with TRBD1. Germline CDR1 MDHEN, CDR2 SYDVKM. V trimming: 2 bases; J trimming: 4 bases; junction bases outside the gene matches: 5. CDR3 length equals 15 residues. In nucleotides, the CDR3 is TGTGCCAGCAGTTTAGGGCAGACAGGGAATCAGCCCCAGCATTTT. Its translation: CASSLGQTGNQPQHF.

The rearrangement uses TRBV6-5 and TRBJ1-5, with D hard to call. Trimming removed 2 bases from V and 6 bases from J, with 8 bases in between. CDR1 and CDR2 from the germline V gene are MNHEY and SVGAGI. The CDR3 has 13 residues. This CDR3 reads CASSYRVSQPQHF. DNA of the CDR3: TGTGCCAGCAGTTACAGGGTTAGTCAGCCCCAGCATTTT.

The chain recombines TRBV30 with TRBJ1-4, with D possibly being TRBD1 (5 bases). V dropped 4 bases and J dropped 0 bases, with 12 bases sitting between them. The germline CDR1 and CDR2 sequences are GTSNPN and SVGIG (reference sequence). The CDR3 is 15 amino acids. CDR3 sequence: CAWMRGLATNEKLFF. The DNA for the CDR3 is TGTGCCTGGATGAGGGGCCTTGCAACTAATGAAAAACTGTTTTTT.

V usage is TRBV30 and J usage is TRBJ2-2, with 7 bases lining up with TRBD1. V lost 3 bases, J lost 5 bases, and 12 bases stayed unmatched. The length of the CDR3 is 16 residues. CDR1 and CDR2 from the germline V gene are GTSNPN and SVGIG (reference sequence). Here the CDR3 DNA reads TGTGCCTGGAGACTAAGAGGGACAGCCGGAACCGGGGAGCTGTTTTTT. Translating gives CAWRLRGTAGTGELFF.

This clone was counted a few times. The DNA of the CDR3 is TGTGCCTGGTCGGCACTATTACTAGCGGGAGAGCAGTACTTC. Amino acids: CAWSALLLAGEQYF. This chain joins TRBV30 and TRBJ2-7; the match to TRBD2 covers 10 bases. This CDR3 spans 14 amino acids. After removal of 5 bases from V and 7 bases from J, the junction contained 11 bases not matched to a gene. Germline V gene lookup returns CDR1 GTSNPN and CDR2 SVGIG (reference sequence).